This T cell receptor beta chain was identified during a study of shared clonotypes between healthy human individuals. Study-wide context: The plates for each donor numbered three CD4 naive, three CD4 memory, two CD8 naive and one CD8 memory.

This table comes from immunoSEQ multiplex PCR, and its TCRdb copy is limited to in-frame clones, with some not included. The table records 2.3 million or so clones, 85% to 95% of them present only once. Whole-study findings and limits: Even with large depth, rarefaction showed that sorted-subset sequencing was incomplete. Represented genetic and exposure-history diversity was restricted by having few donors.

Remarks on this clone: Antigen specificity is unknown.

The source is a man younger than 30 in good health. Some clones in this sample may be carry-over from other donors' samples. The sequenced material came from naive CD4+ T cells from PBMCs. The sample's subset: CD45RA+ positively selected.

This chain's CDR3 is CASSPRVTGNNSPLHF. The CDR3 DNA is TGTGCCAGCTCACCACGGGTGACGGGAAATAATTCACCCCTCCACTTT. V gene TRBV18 combines with J gene TRBJ1-6; the D is unclear. CDR1 and CDR2 from the germline V gene are KGHSH and LQKENI. V was shortened by 1 base and J by 5 bases, with 12 bases between the two germline ends. This CDR3 has 16 residues.